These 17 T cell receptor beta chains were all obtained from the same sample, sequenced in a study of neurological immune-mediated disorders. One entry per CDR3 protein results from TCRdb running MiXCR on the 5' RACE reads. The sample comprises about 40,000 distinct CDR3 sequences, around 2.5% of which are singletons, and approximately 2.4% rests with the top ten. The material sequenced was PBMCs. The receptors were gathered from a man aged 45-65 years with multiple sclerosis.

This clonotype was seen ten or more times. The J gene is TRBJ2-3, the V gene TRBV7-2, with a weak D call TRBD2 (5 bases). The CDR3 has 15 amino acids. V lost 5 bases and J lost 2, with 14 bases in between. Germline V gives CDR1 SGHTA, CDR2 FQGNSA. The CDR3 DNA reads TGTGCCAGCAGCCCCTTAGGGAGCTACACAGATACGCAGTATTTT. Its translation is CASSPLGSYTDTQYF.

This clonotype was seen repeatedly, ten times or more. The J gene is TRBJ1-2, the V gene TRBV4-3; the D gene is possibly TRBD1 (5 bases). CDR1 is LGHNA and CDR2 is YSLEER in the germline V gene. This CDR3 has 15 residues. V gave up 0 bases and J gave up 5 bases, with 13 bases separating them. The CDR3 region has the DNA TGCGCCAGCAGCCAAGATTTCGACAGAGCATATGGCTACACCTTC. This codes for CASSQDFDRAYGYTF.

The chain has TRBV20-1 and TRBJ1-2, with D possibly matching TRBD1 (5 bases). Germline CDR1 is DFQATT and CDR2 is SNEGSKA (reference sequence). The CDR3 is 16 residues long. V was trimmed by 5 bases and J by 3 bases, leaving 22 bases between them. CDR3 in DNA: TGCAGTGCTCGCAACCCGGATCCACTGGGGGACTATGGCTACACCTTC. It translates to CSARNPDPLGDYGYTF.

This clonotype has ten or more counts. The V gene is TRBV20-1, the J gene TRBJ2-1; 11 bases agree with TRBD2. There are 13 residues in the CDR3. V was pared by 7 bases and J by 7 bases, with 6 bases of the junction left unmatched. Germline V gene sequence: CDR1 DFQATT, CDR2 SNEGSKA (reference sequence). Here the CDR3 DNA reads TGCAGTGTTAGCGGGGGGGCCAGTAATGAGCAGTTCTTC. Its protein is CSVSGGASNEQFF.

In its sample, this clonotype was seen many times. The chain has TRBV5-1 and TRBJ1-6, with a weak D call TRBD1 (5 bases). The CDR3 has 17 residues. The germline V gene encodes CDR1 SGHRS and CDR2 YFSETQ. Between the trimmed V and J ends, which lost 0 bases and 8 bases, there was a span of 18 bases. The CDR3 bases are TGCGCCAGCAGCTTGGGTGGGACCTCCGCCGCGGATTCACCCCTCCACTTT. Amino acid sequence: CASSLGGTSAADSPLHF. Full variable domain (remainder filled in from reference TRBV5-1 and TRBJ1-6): KAGVTQTPRYLIKTRGQQVTLSCSPISGHRSVSWYQQTPGQGLQFLFEYFSETQRNKGNFPGRFSGRQFSNSRSEMNVSTLELGDSALYLCASSLGGTSAADSPLHFGNGTRLTVT.

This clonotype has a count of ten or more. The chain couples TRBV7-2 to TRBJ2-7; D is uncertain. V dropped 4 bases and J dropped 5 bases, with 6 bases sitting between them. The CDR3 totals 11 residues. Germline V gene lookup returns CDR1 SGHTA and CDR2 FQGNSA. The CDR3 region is CASSYYHEQYF. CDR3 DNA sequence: TGTGCCAGCAGCTACTACCACGAGCAGTACTTC.

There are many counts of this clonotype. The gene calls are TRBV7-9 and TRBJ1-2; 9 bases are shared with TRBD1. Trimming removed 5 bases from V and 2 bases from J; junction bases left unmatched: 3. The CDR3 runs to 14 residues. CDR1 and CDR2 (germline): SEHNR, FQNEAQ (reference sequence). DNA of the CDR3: TGTGCCAGCAGCCGAGGACAGGGGAACTATGGCTACACCTTC. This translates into CASSRGQGNYGYTF.

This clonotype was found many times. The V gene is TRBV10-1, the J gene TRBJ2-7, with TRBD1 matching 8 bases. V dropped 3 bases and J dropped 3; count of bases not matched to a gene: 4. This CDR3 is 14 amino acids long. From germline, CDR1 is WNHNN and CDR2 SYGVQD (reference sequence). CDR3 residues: CASSDGGQGYEQYF. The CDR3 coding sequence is TGCGCCAGCAGTGATGGAGGACAGGGCTACGAGCAGTACTTC.

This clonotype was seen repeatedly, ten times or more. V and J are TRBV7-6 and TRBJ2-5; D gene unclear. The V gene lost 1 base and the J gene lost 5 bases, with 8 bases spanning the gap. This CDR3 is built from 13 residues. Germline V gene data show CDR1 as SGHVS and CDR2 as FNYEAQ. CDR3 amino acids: CASSLGHTETQYF. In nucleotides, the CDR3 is TGTGCCAGCAGCTTAGGTCACACGGAGACCCAGTACTTC.

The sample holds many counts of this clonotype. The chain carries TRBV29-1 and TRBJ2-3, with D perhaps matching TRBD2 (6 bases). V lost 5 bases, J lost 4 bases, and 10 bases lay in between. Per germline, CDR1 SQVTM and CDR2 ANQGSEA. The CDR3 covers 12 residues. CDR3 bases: TGCAGCGTTCGGAGGGGCTCAGATACGCAGTATTTT. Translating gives CSVRRGSDTQYF.

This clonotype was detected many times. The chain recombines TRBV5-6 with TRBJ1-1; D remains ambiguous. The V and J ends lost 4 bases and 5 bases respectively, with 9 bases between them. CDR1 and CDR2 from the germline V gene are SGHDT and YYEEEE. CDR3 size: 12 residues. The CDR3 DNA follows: TGTGCCAGCAGCCGGAGCGGGACTGAAGCTTTCTTT. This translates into CASSRSGTEAFF.

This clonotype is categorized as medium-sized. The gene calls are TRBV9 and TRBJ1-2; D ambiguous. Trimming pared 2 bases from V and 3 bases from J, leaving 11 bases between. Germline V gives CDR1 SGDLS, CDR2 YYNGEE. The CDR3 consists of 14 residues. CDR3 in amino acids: CASSVSTTYYGYTF. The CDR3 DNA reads TGTGCCAGCAGCGTCAGTACTACCTACTATGGCTACACCTTC.

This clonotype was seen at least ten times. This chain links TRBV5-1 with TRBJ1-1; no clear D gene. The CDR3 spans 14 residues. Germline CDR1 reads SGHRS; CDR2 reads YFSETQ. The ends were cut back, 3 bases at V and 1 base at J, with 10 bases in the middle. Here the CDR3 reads CASSSAVANTEAFF. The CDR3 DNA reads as TGCGCCAGCAGCTCCGCAGTAGCGAACACTGAAGCTTTCTTT.

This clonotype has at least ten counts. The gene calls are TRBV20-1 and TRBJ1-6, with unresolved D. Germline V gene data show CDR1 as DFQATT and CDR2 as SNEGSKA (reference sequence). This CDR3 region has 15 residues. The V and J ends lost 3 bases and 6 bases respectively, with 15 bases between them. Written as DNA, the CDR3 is TGCAGTGCTAGTAAGGTCTCCCTTTTTAATTCACCCCTCCACTTT. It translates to CSASKVSLFNSPLHF.

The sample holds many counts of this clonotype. The CDR3 is CASSTGTGKNTGELFF. The CDR3 DNA reads as TGTGCCAGCAGTACCGGGACAGGGAAGAACACCGGGGAGCTGTTTTTT. V and J are TRBV12-3 or TRBV12-4 and TRBJ2-2; 9 positions agree with TRBD1. This CDR3 contains 16 residues. V trimming: 5 bases; J trimming: 1 base; junction bases outside the gene matches: 5.

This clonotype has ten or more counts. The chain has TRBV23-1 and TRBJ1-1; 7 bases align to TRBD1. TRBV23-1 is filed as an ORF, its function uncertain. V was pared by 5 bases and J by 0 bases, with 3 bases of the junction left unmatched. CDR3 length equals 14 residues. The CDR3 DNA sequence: TGCGCCAGCAGTAATGGGACAGTGAACACTGAAGCTTTCTTT. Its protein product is CASSNGTVNTEAFF.

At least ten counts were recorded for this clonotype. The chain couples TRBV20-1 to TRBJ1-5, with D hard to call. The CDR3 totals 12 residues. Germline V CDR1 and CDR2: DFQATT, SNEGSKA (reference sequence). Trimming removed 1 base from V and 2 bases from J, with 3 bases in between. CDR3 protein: CSARGGNQPQHF. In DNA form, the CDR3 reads TGCAGTGCTAGAGGGGGCAATCAGCCCCAGCATTTT.